The clone carrying this TCR beta chain was observed a few times. Its target is unknown. This specimen comes from a study of T-cell reconstitution after alpha-beta-depleted transplantation in children. Preparing the TCRbeta library involved the use of unique molecular identifiers. TCRdb reanalysed the PCR reads using MiXCR and keeps one entry per CDR3 protein. Of more than 40,000 distinct CDR3 sequences listed, about 50% were seen once; the top ten hold under 40%. Findings of the study overall: The study traced high day-60 TCRbeta diversity in some patients to surviving recipient T cells and thymic progenitors. As was reported, about two months after transplant, alpha-beta T cells came from several hundred expanded graft clones. A year had passed since transplant, and T-cell counts and diversity by then came mostly from newly produced T cells.

The length of the CDR3 is 15 residues. V shed 5 bases and J shed 2 bases, with 15 bases lying between them. Germline V gene lookup returns CDR1 SGHVS and CDR2 FNYEAQ. The chain combines TRBV7-6 with TRBJ1-2; D remains unclear. The clonotype comes from a boy younger than two with SCID, due to receive a stem cell transplant. The sequencing used peripheral blood, collected before TCRalphabeta/CD19-depleted stem cell transplant. Here the CDR3 reads CASSTSPDVNYGYTF. CDR3 DNA sequence: TGTGCCAGCAGCACAAGTCCGGACGTCAACTATGGCTACACCTTC.